This entry lists 29 T cell receptor beta chains sequenced from one sample in a study of T-cell reconstitution after alpha-beta-depleted transplantation in children. Unique molecular identifiers were used in preparing the TCRbeta library. TCRdb used MiXCR to reprocess the PCR reads, holding one entry per CDR3 protein. The data hold about 420,000 distinct CDR3 sequences, with around 15% observed a single time. The specimen comprised PBMCs, mostly from graft donor cells, sampled 360 days after TCRalphabeta/CD19-depleted stem cell transplant. The receptors derive from a boy under two years old who had a stem cell transplant for Wiskott-Aldrich syndrome, so the T cells may come from the graft donor.

This clonotype was counted between two and nine times. This chain uses TRBV7-2 with TRBJ2-7; 7 nucleotides agree with TRBD2. Germline V gene data show CDR1 as SGHTA and CDR2 as FQGNSA. The CDR3 is 13 residues long. V shed 8 bases, J shed 2 bases, and the junction held 6 bases outside the gene matches. CDR3 protein: CASHGGTTYEQYF. In nucleotides, the CDR3 is TGTGCCAGCCATGGGGGGACTACCTACGAGCAGTACTTC.

This clonotype was observed a few times. The V gene is TRBV20-1, the J gene TRBJ1-5; D is unresolved. Germline loops: CDR1 DFQATT, CDR2 SNEGSKA (reference sequence). The V end lost 1 base, the J end lost 6 bases, and 7 bases lay between the germline ends. The CDR3 totals 12 residues. CDR3 protein: CSARAAVQPQHF. CDR3 bases: TGCAGTGCTAGAGCCGCTGTTCAGCCCCAGCATTTT.

CDR3 coding DNA: TGCGCCAGCAGCCGAGAAGGCAGAGGGGGAGGCGAGCAGTACTTC. As protein: CASSREGRGGGEQYF. V is TRBV5-1 and J is TRBJ2-7, with D possibly called TRBD1 or TRBD2 (6 bases each). The CDR3 spans 15 residues. The germline gives CDR1 SGHRS, CDR2 YFSETQ. Trimming left V 4 bases short and J 6 bases short, with 20 bases between.

J is TRBJ1-1 and V is TRBV29-1; 7 nucleotides agree with TRBD1. Germline trimming cut 0 bases from V and 9 bases from J; bases unmatched to any gene: 4. The CDR3 is 12 residues long. Germline lookup yields CDR1 SQVTM and CDR2 ANQGSEA. The CDR3 DNA sequence: TGCAGCGTTGAAGATGGGGGACAGAAAGCTTTCTTT. Its protein product is CSVEDGGQKAFF. Together with reference TRBV29-1 and TRBJ1-1, the CDR3 gives the full variable domain: SAVISQKPSRDICQRGTSLTIQCQVDSQVTMMFWYRQQPGQSLTLIATANQGSEATYESGFVIDKFPISRPNLTFSTLTVSNMSPEDSSIYLCSVEDGGQKAFFGQGTRLTVV.

For the CDR3, the DNA is TGCGCCAGCACCCCCACAGGATTCCAAGCCAAAAACATTCAGTACTTC. This gives the protein CASTPTGFQAKNIQYF. V usage is TRBV5-1 and J usage is TRBJ2-4; possible D gene TRBD1, 5 bases. CDR3 length: 16 amino acids. CDR1 SGHRS and CDR2 YFSETQ come from the germline V gene. Between the trimmed V and J ends, which lost 6 bases and 0 bases, there was a span of 16 bases. The variable domain in full, with the rest retrieved from reference TRBV5-1 and TRBJ2-4, is KAGVTQTPRYLIKTRGQQVTLSCSPISGHRSVSWYQQTPGQGLQFLFEYFSETQRNKGNFPGRFSGRQFSNSRSEMNVSTLELGDSALYLCASTPTGFQAKNIQYFGAGTRLSVL.

This clonotype was detected ten times or more. The CDR3 loop reads CASRTSGGRETQYF. CDR3 in DNA: TGTGCCAGCAGAACTAGCGGGGGGAGAGAGACCCAGTACTTC. The gene calls are TRBV6-1 and TRBJ2-5; the match to TRBD2 covers 12 bases. CDR1 and CDR2 from the germline V gene are MNHNS and SASEGT. The CDR3 runs to 14 residues. The V and J ends lost 6 bases and 4 bases, in that order; junction bases with no gene match: 3.

This clonotype was observed a handful of times. The rearrangement links TRBV11-1 to TRBJ2-1, with 10 positions matching TRBD2. The CDR3 is 18 amino acids. CDR1 is SGHAT and CDR2 is FQDESV in the germline V gene (reference sequence). V gave up 0 bases and J gave up 0 bases; unmatched junction bases: 5. The chain's CDR3 is CASSLAQSSGSSYNEQFF. In DNA, the CDR3 is TGTGCCAGCAGCTTAGCCCAATCTAGCGGGAGCTCCTACAATGAGCAGTTCTTC.

This clonotype was seen at least ten times. The J gene is TRBJ2-1, the V gene TRBV5-1, with TRBD1 matching 9 bases. CDR3 length equals 15 residues. Germline V gives CDR1 SGHRS, CDR2 YFSETQ. Trimming cost V 3 bases and J 4 bases; bases outside gene matches: 5. Here the CDR3 DNA reads TGCGCCAGCAGCTCCGGGACAGGGATTTACAATGAGCAGTTCTTC. It encodes CASSSGTGIYNEQFF.

CDR3 loop: CASSTGGGYNEQFF. CDR3 nucleotide sequence: TGCGCCAGCAGCACCGGGGGGGGGTACAATGAGCAGTTCTTC. The chain carries TRBV5-1 and TRBJ2-1; 8 bases agree with TRBD2. The germline CDR1 and CDR2 sequences are SGHRS and YFSETQ. J was trimmed by 4 bases and V by 4 bases; bases with no gene match: 4. The CDR3 totals 14 residues.

The rearrangement links TRBV25-1 to TRBJ2-5, with a tentative D call TRBD1 (6 bases). The CDR3 runs 16 residues. V was clipped by 3 bases and J by 4 bases, with 18 bases between them. The germline gives CDR1 MGHDK, CDR2 SYGVNS. The CDR3 spells CASSDAPSSRGETQYF. The CDR3 DNA sequence: TGTGCCAGCAGTGATGCCCCTTCTAGCAGGGGAGAGACCCAGTACTTC.

The chain carries TRBV4-1 and TRBJ2-1; TRBD2 matches at 8 bases. The CDR3 runs to 15 residues. V shed 4 bases, J shed 16 bases, and the junction held 18 bases outside the gene matches. Germline V gene lookup returns CDR1 MGHRA and CDR2 YSYEKL. The CDR3 region has the DNA TGCGCCAGCAGCCGGGGTTGGCTAGCGGGTTTTGAGCCTTTCTTC. Amino acid sequence: CASSRGWLAGFEPFF.

This clonotype was found many times. The CDR3 coding sequence is TGTGCCAGCAGCTTAGTTTGGTTTCCCATAAGGACTGGGGCCAACGTCCTGACTTTC. Amino acid sequence: CASSLVWFPIRTGANVLTF. The chain links TRBV7-8 to TRBJ2-6, with D hard to call. V was cut by 1 base and J by 2 bases, with 18 bases left in between. The CDR3 runs to 19 residues. From germline, CDR1 is SGHVS and CDR2 FQNEAQ.

DNA of the CDR3: TGTGCCATCAGAACCGGGACTAGCAAATACAATGAGCAGTTCTTC. Translated: CAIRTGTSKYNEQFF. The chain is built from TRBV10-3 and TRBJ2-1; 9 nucleotides line up with TRBD2. The ends lost 6 bases at V and 4 bases at J; junction bases unmatched: 7. The germline gives CDR1 ENHRY, CDR2 SYGVKD. The length of the CDR3 is 15 residues.

This clonotype was counted only a few times. The rearrangement uses TRBV5-1 and TRBJ2-5; the D gene is possibly TRBD2 (5 bases). Trimming cost V 4 bases and J 5 bases, with 15 bases left between them. Germline CDR1 reads SGHRS; CDR2 reads YFSETQ. The CDR3 runs to 14 residues. The CDR3 region has the DNA TGCGCCAGCAGCACGGGAACTAGTTGGGAGACCCAGTACTTC. This translates into CASSTGTSWETQYF.

The genes are TRBV29-1 and TRBJ2-1, with 13 bases matching TRBD2. With V trimmed by 1 base and J by 1 base, 4 bases remained unmatched. CDR1 is SQVTM, CDR2 ANQGSEA, per germline. The CDR3 has 17 amino acids. CDR3: CSVEGTSGSKSYNEQFF. CDR3 nucleotides: TGCAGCGTTGAAGGGACTAGCGGGAGTAAATCCTACAATGAGCAGTTCTTC.

The chain joins TRBV6-2 or TRBV6-3 to TRBJ2-1, with unresolved D. The germline V and J ends were trimmed by 7 bases and 3 bases, with 13 bases remaining between them. In germline, CDR1 is MNHEY, CDR2 SVGEGT. This CDR3 region has 14 residues. Here the CDR3 reads CASTQRTGYNEQFF. CDR3 sequence (DNA): TGTGCCAGCACCCAGAGGACGGGCTACAATGAGCAGTTCTTC.

V and J are TRBV5-1 and TRBJ2-1; D unresolved. Germline-derived CDR1 and CDR2 are SGHRS and YFSETQ. The CDR3 totals 13 residues. Between the trimmed V and J ends, which lost 4 bases and 2 bases, there was a span of 7 bases. The CDR3 DNA reads as TGCGCCAGCAGCCCTCTCGCCTACAATGAGCAGTTCTTC. Translated, it gives CASSPLAYNEQFF. Looking up the rest from reference TRBV5-1 and TRBJ2-1 gives the full variable domain: KAGVTQTPRYLIKTRGQQVTLSCSPISGHRSVSWYQQTPGQGLQFLFEYFSETQRNKGNFPGRFSGRQFSNSRSEMNVSTLELGDSALYLCASSPLAYNEQFFGPGTRLTVL.

The rearrangement links TRBV24-1 to TRBJ2-1, with no clear D. V dropped 4 bases and J dropped 0 bases, with 12 bases sitting between them. The CDR3 sequence is 16 residues long. CDR1 and CDR2 from the germline V gene are KGHDR and SFDVKD. CDR3 protein: CATSDRKVSSYNEQFF. Here the CDR3 DNA reads TGTGCCACCAGTGACCGAAAGGTGAGCTCCTACAATGAGCAGTTCTTC.

This clonotype was seen more than once but under ten times. This sequence joins TRBV7-9 and TRBJ2-7; D might be TRBD1 (6 bases). Trimming removed 2 bases from V and 1 base from J, with 15 bases in between. The V gene's germline CDR1 is SEHNR and CDR2 FQNEAQ (reference sequence). The CDR3 is 16 amino acids. CDR3 nucleotide sequence: TGTGCCAGCAGCTTAAGGTCGACAGGAGTATCCTACGAGCAGTACTTC. This encodes CASSLRSTGVSYEQYF.

A few counts support this clonotype. The chain uses TRBV6-5 and TRBJ2-3, with D perhaps TRBD1 (6 bases). Germline-derived CDR1 and CDR2 are MNHEY and SVGAGI. V gave up 2 bases and J gave up 3 bases, with 9 bases separating them. The CDR3 spans 14 residues. Written as DNA, the CDR3 is TGTGCCAGCAGTTACCCCGGACAGACAGATACGCAGTATTTT. Amino acid sequence: CASSYPGQTDTQYF.

A few counts support this clonotype. The chain joins TRBV19 to TRBJ2-3, with no clear D. V dropped 0 bases and J dropped 4 bases, with 11 bases sitting between them. Looked up from germline, CDR1 is LNHDA and CDR2 is SQIVND (reference sequence). The CDR3 has 15 residues. The CDR3 region has the DNA TGTGCCAGTAGTATAGATCTCGGTGGGGCAGATACGCAGTATTTT. Protein: CASSIDLGGADTQYF.

The rearrangement joins TRBV5-4 to TRBJ2-6, with D perhaps TRBD2 (5 bases). V was clipped by 4 bases and J by 2 bases, with 7 bases between them. The germline CDR1 and CDR2 sequences are SGHNT and YYREEE (reference sequence). This CDR3 has 14 residues. CDR3 in DNA: TGTGCCAGCAGCAGGGAGCCTGGGGCCAACGTCCTGACTTTC. Protein: CASSREPGANVLTF. The full variable domain, its missing parts supplied by reference TRBV5-4 and TRBJ2-6, is ETGVTQSPTHLIKTRGQQVTLRCSSQSGHNTVSWYQQALGQGPQFIFQYYREEENGRGNFPPRFSGLQFPNYSSELNVNALELDDSALYLCASSREPGANVLTFGAGSRLTVL.

The chain carries TRBV5-1 and TRBJ2-5, with a weak D call TRBD2 (5 bases). CDR3 size: 14 residues. V lost 2 bases and J lost 3, with 11 bases in between. CDR1 SGHRS and CDR2 YFSETQ come from the germline V gene. This CDR3 is CASSFGLLKETQYF. In DNA form, the CDR3 reads TGCGCCAGCAGCTTCGGACTCCTTAAAGAGACCCAGTACTTC.

This clonotype was counted between two and nine times. J is TRBJ2-1 and V is TRBV24-1, with D unresolved. There are 15 residues in the CDR3. Deletions cut 0 bases from V and 4 bases from J, with 9 bases between. CDR1 is KGHDR, CDR2 SFDVKD, per germline. In DNA, the CDR3 is TGTGCCACCAGTGATTTGCCCCCTGCTTACAATGAGCAGTTCTTC. It encodes CATSDLPPAYNEQFF.

The table lists this clonotype with a few counts. The chain links TRBV20-1 to TRBJ2-7, with D perhaps TRBD1 (6 bases). Germline values: CDR1 DFQATT, CDR2 SNEGSKA (reference sequence). The CDR3 is made up of 14 amino acids. Trimming cost V 6 bases and J 7 bases, with 22 bases left between them. DNA of the CDR3: TGCAGTGCCCCCATCGGGACCCCACAGGGAGAGCAGTACTTC. Translating gives CSAPIGTPQGEQYF.

This clonotype was seen a handful of times. The chain recombines TRBV5-4 with TRBJ2-2, with D uncertain. V lost 0 bases, J lost 3 bases, and 15 bases lay in between. Germline CDR1 and CDR2: SGHNT and YYREEE (reference sequence). The CDR3 runs to 17 residues. CDR3 coding DNA: TGTGCCAGCAGCTTGGGTGGTCACGGACCTTACACCGGGGAGCTGTTTTTT. Its protein is CASSLGGHGPYTGELFF.

This chain joins TRBV20-1 and TRBJ2-1; TRBD2 matches at 8 bases. The germline V gene has CDR1 DFQATT and CDR2 SNEGSKA (reference sequence). The ends lost 1 base at V and 9 bases at J; junction bases unmatched: 2. The CDR3 is made up of 12 amino acids. The CDR3 DNA is TGCAGTGCTAGAGTGCGGGGGGTTGAGCAGTTCTTC. It encodes CSARVRGVEQFF.

This clonotype was found a few times. The chain joins TRBV20-1 to TRBJ2-5, with 7 bases aligning to TRBD1. CDR1 DFQATT and CDR2 SNEGSKA come from the germline V gene (reference sequence). The CDR3 is 15 amino acids. The J segment lost 1 base and the V segment lost 3 bases, leaving 8 bases of the junction unmatched. The CDR3 spells CSARDPGQVQETQYF. The DNA for the CDR3 is TGCAGTGCTAGGGACCCCGGACAGGTCCAAGAGACCCAGTACTTC.

This clonotype has only a few counts. This chain connects TRBV7-2 to TRBJ2-3; D gene ambiguous. V shed 2 bases and J shed 8 bases, with 14 bases lying between them. Per the germline V gene, CDR1 is SGHTA and CDR2 is FQGNSA. The CDR3 totals 14 residues. CDR3 nucleotide sequence: TGTGCCAGCAGCTTAAGGATCTTCGGAAGTACGCAGTATTTT. Translation gives CASSLRIFGSTQYF.